This T cell receptor (beta chain) was found in a study of Graves' ophthalmopathy and Graves' hyperthyroidism. Amplifying from RNA transcripts, the study obtained TCR beta CDR3 regions. First-round RT-PCR with HTBI primers preceded a second-round multiplex PCR. MiXCR was run by TCRdb on the multiplex PCR reads, yielding one entry per CDR3 protein. The data contain a few hundred thousand distinct CDR3 sequences, just under 40% of them seen just once; the ten biggest clones take up 3.5% to 5%. Trimming removed 9 bases from V and 2 bases from J, with 2 bases in between. The CDR3 runs to 10 residues. The germline V gene encodes CDR1 SNHLY and CDR2 FYNNEI.

The origin of this receptor is an adult man with Graves' hyperthyroidism. The chain couples TRBV2 to TRBJ1-5, with unresolved D. Specimen: peripheral blood or thyroid tissue (not recorded which). The CDR3 nucleotides are TGTGCCAGACGCAATCAGCCCCAGCATTTT. Its protein product is CARRNQPQHF. Complete variable domain (other parts from reference TRBV2 and TRBJ1-5): EPEVTQTPSHQVTQMGQEVILRCVPISNHLYFYWYRQILGQKVEFLVSFYNNEISEKSEIFDDQFSVERPDGSNFTLKIRSTKLEDSAMYFCARRNQPQHFGDGTRLSIL.